This T cell receptor (beta chain) was identified in a study of CD8 T cells in ankylosing spondylitis. Germline V gene sequence: CDR1 KGHDR, CDR2 SFDVKD. This CDR3 has 12 amino acids. Deletions cut 3 bases from V and 7 bases from J, with 8 bases between. In TCRdb, the 5' RACE reads were re-called with MiXCR into one record per CDR3 protein. Seen here are 300,000 to 400,000 distinct CDR3 sequences, over 12% observed once, and the top ten hold 1.1%. This clonotype came up a few times. V usage is TRBV24-1 and J usage is TRBJ2-5; D unresolved. The clonotype comes from a male donor with ankylosing spondylitis or in good health (not recorded which). Source material: blood, either unsorted or a sorted T cell fraction (not recorded which). CDR3: CATSDDPGTQYF. DNA for the CDR3: TGTGCCACCAGTGATGACCCGGGGACCCAGTACTTC.